This entry lists 14 T cell receptor beta chains sequenced from one sample in a study of glioma-infiltrating T cells. The iRepertoire nested amplicon-rescue multiplex PCR amplified TCR alpha and beta CDR3s from RNA. TCRdb re-derived calls from the multiplex PCR reads in MiXCR, one entry per CDR3 protein. The table records roughly 120,000 distinct CDR3 sequences, roughly 25% of them present only once. The sample comprised glioma tissue, nonneoplastic brain tissue, or PBMCs (not recorded which). The receptor source for this set is a human donor with low-grade glioma or glioblastoma, undergoing nonglioma brain surgery, or in good health (not recorded which).

This clonotype was counted a single time. A much larger clone is a single base away; this may be a read error. CDR3 sequence (DNA): TGTGCCAGCAGTTTAGGTGTCACCTTCACTGATGCTTTCTTT. Residues: CASSLGVTFTDAFF. The V and J genes are TRBV12-3 or TRBV12-4 and TRBJ1-1, with D unresolved. This CDR3 has 14 amino acids.

The table lists this clonotype with many counts. V and J are TRBV6-2 or TRBV6-3 and TRBJ2-2, with TRBD1 as a possible D gene (5 bases). The germline V gene encodes CDR1 MNHEY and CDR2 SVGEGT. V dropped 1 base and J dropped 6 bases, with 9 bases sitting between them. The CDR3 sequence is 14 residues long. DNA of the CDR3: TGTGCCAGCAGTTACTACCCAGGGCCCGGGGAGCTGTTTTTT. Its translation is CASSYYPGPGELFF.

In regard to this clonotype: A much bigger clone sits one base away, suggesting this may be a read error. The chain recombines TRBV7-2 with TRBJ1-2; no reliable D call. This CDR3 has 16 residues. Trimming cost V 5 bases and J 4 bases, with 20 bases left between them. CDR1 is SGHTA and CDR2 is FQGNSA in the germline V gene. The CDR3 region has the DNA TGTGCCAGCAGCCTCTCCACAGTCGGTGGCACCTATGGCTACACCTTC. Amino acid sequence: CASSLSTVGGTYGYTF.

This clonotype was observed a few times. This chain uses TRBV3-1 with TRBJ2-7, with TRBD1 as a possible D gene (5 bases). Trimming stripped 0 bases from V and 12 bases from J, with 15 bases between. This CDR3 comprises 13 residues. Germline V CDR1 and CDR2: LGHDT, YNNKEL (reference sequence). CDR3 nucleotides: TGTGCCAGCAGCCAAGAATGGGGCAGGGCCGTGTACTTC. Its protein is CASSQEWGRAVYF.

Only a few counts were recorded for this clonotype. The gene calls are TRBV7-8 and TRBJ2-1, with TRBD2 identical over 13 bases. J gave up 3 bases and V 0 bases, and 5 bases lay outside the gene matches. The germline CDR1 and CDR2 sequences are SGHVS and FQNEAQ. The CDR3 is 18 residues long. CDR3 bases: TGTGCCAGCAGCTTAGCGGGACTAGCGGGATATCACTACAATGAGCAGTTCTTC. Residues: CASSLAGLAGYHYNEQFF.

This clonotype occurred a few times. The J gene is TRBJ2-2, the V gene TRBV6-1; D perhaps matches TRBD2 (6 bases). This CDR3 spans 16 amino acids. Germline V gives CDR1 MNHNS, CDR2 SASEGT. Trimming cost V 6 bases and J 0 bases, with 14 bases left between them. The CDR3 here is CASRGPGGTNTGELFF. The CDR3 region has the DNA TGTGCCAGCAGAGGACCTGGCGGGACGAACACCGGGGAGCTGTTTTTT.

Many counts were recorded for this clonotype. V usage is TRBV6-1 and J usage is TRBJ2-1; TRBD2 might be the D (5 bases). The germline CDR1 and CDR2 sequences are MNHNS and SASEGT. Trimming shortened V by 6 bases and J by 6 bases, and 9 bases separated the two germline ends. This CDR3 is 12 amino acids long. Written as DNA, the CDR3 is TGTGCCAGCAGGTTCGGGGTCAATGAGCAGTTCTTC. Amino acids: CASRFGVNEQFF.

The chain combines TRBV3-1 with TRBJ2-5; the match to TRBD1 covers 7 bases. With V trimmed by 2 bases and J by 5 bases, 5 bases remained unmatched. The CDR3 totals 14 residues. Looked up from germline, CDR1 is LGHDT and CDR2 is YNNKEL (reference sequence). The CDR3 DNA is TGTGCCAGCAGCCAACAAGGGGGCTATGAGACCCAGTACTTC. Translation gives CASSQQGGYETQYF.

This clonotype was counted many times. V is TRBV4-1 and J is TRBJ2-7, with TRBD2 matching 14 bases. The germline CDR1 and CDR2 sequences are MGHRA and YSYEKL. V shed 1 base, J shed 6 bases, and the junction held 5 bases outside the gene matches. The CDR3 runs 16 residues. In nucleotides, the CDR3 is TGCGCCAGCAGCCAAGGAGGACTAGCGGGAGGCTCCGAGCAGTACTTC. Amino acids: CASSQGGLAGGSEQYF.

As for this clonotype: A much larger clone differs by one base, so this may be a read error. The chain uses TRBV19 and TRBJ1-1; D possibly corresponds to TRBD1 (6 bases). There are 14 residues in the CDR3. Germline CDR1 LNHDA, CDR2 SQIVND (reference sequence). Trimming cost V 4 bases and J 1 base, with 10 bases left between them. The CDR3 sequence: CASSTRGQNTEAFF. CDR3 bases: TGTGCCAGTAGTACTCGGGGGCAGAACACTGAAGCTTTCTTT.

This clonotype was seen ten or more times. The chain has TRBV20-1 and TRBJ1-2; no reliable D call. The V end lost 5 bases, the J end lost 0 bases, and 10 bases lay between the germline ends. This CDR3 has 13 amino acids. Germline V CDR1 and CDR2: DFQATT, SNEGSKA (reference sequence). This CDR3 is CSAPEFSNYGYTF. The CDR3 nucleotides are TGCAGTGCTCCGGAATTTTCTAACTATGGCTACACCTTC.

This clonotype turned up a few times. The chain links TRBV12-5 to TRBJ2-7; no reliable D call. The CDR3 contains 13 residues. Germline CDR1 is LGHNT and CDR2 is FRNRAP. Trimming left V 1 base short and J 7 bases short, with 11 bases between. This CDR3 is CASGLESLTEQYF. For the CDR3, the DNA is TGTGCTAGTGGTTTGGAAAGTCTTACGGAGCAGTACTTC. Full variable domain (outside the CDR3, taken from reference TRBV12-5 and TRBJ2-7): DARVTQTPRHKVTEMGQEVTMRCQPILGHNTVFWYRQTMMQGLELLAYFRNRAPLDDSGMPKDRFSAEMPDATLATLKIQPSEPRDSAVYFCASGLESLTEQYFGPGTRLTVT.

This clonotype came up many times. This chain connects TRBV7-2 to TRBJ2-3; 11 bases align to TRBD2. The CDR3 spans 17 residues. V trimming: 5 bases; J trimming: 3 bases; junction bases outside the gene matches: 10. Germline CDR1 and CDR2: SGHTA and FQGNSA. The chain's CDR3 is CASSRIAGGIGTDTQYF. Here the CDR3 DNA reads TGTGCCAGCAGCCGCATAGCGGGAGGGATAGGAACAGATACGCAGTATTTT.

In regard to this clonotype: A much larger clone differs from this one at a single base, so this may be a read error. This sequence joins TRBV29-1 and TRBJ2-7; TRBD2 aligns across 11 bases. The CDR3 covers 13 residues. Per the germline V gene, CDR1 is SQVTM and CDR2 is ANQGSEA. After removal of 6 bases from V and 2 bases from J, the junction contained 3 bases not matched to a gene. CDR3 residues: CSVGTSGAYEQYF. The CDR3 DNA reads TGCAGCGTAGGGACTAGCGGAGCCTACGAGCAGTACTTC.